This T cell receptor beta chain was captured by sequencing in a study of cytomegalovirus exposure and HLA in healthy donors. Primers: 60 Vbeta forward and 13 Jbeta reverse. TCRdb's copy holds only in-frame clones and misses some; the assay was immunoSEQ multiplex PCR. The repertoire holds about 21,000 clones, with around 77% as singletons. Points from the study as a whole: Earlier analysis looked at TCR beta V segments, and most were productive about 87% or about 30% of the time. Through in vitro validation, three CMV-associated chains were shown to be specific for CMV antigens.

With respect to this clone: What it recognizes is unknown.

This CDR3 has 17 residues. Input material: PBMCs. This TCR came from a man aged 55 to 70 in good health and CMV-seronegative. V is TRBV21-1 and J is TRBJ1-2; the table's D call, TRBD1, has no DNA check behind it. TRBV21-1 is a known pseudogene. Written as DNA, the CDR3 is TGTGCCAGCAGCAACGACAGGGCGCCTCCGGTGAGGGATGGCTACACCTTC. The encoded protein is CASSNDRAPPVRDGYTF.